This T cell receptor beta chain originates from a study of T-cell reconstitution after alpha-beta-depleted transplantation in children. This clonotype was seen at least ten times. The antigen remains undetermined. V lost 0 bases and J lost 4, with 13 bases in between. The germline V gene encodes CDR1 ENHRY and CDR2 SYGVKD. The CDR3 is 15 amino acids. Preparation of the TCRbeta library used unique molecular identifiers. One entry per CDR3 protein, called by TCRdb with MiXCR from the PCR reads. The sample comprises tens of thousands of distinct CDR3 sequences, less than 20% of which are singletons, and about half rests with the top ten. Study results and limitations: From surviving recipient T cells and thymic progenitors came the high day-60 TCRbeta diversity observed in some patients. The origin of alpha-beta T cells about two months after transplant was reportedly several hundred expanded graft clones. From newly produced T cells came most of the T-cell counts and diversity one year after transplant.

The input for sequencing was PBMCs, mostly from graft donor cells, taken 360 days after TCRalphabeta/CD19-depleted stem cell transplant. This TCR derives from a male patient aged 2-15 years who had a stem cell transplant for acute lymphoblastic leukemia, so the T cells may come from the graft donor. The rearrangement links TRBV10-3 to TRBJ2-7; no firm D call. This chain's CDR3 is CAISESPGMGYEQYF. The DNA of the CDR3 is TGTGCCATCAGTGAGTCGCCCGGAATGGGGTACGAGCAGTACTTC.